The sequence of this TCR beta chain was determined in a study of shared clonotypes between healthy human individuals. V was trimmed by 6 bases and J by 0 bases, leaving 16 bases between them. The germline V gene has CDR1 SEHNR and CDR2 FQNEAQ (reference sequence). There are 16 residues in the CDR3. Repertoires were generated with immunoSEQ multiplex PCR, while TCRdb's copy carries only in-frame clones and drops some. Of around 1.5 million clones detected, under 99% appear once; the ten largest clones hold around 0.47%. This clonotype originated in a man younger than 45 in good health. The chain links TRBV7-9 to TRBJ2-3, with D hard to call. Specimen: naive CD4+ T cells sorted from blood. The subset: CD45RA+ positively selected. The CDR3 nucleotides read TGTGCCAGCAGTCCAGGCAGAGCGTCTAGCACAGATACGCAGTATTTT. Protein: CASSPGRASSTDTQYF.